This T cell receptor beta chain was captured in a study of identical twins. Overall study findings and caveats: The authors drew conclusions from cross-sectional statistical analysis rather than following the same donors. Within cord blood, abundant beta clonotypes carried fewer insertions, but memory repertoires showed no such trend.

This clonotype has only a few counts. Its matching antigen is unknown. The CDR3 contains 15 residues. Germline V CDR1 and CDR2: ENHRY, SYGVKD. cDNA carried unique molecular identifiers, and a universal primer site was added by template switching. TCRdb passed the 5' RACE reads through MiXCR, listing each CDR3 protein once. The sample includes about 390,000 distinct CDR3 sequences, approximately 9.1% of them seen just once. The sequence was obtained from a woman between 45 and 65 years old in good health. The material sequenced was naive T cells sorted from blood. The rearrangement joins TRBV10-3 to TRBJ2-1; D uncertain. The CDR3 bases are TGTGCTTGCAGCGCCGGGCAGAGTTCTTACAATGAGCAGTTCTTC. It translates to CACSAGQSSYNEQFF.